The sequence of this T cell receptor beta chain was determined in a study of blood T cells in healthy people across ages. This clonotype has just one count. The target antigen is unknown. Germline CDR1 is MDHEN and CDR2 is SYDVKM. Deletions cut 6 bases from V and 6 bases from J, with 11 bases between. CDR3 length: 12 residues. Next came a second PCR, run for about 6 to 11 cycles, which used a sample-barcoded 5' primer along with a J-beta primer mix. Each cDNA molecule was tagged by a template-switch adaptor that had 12 random nucleotides. TCRdb recomputed calls from the 5' RACE reads with MiXCR, one row per CDR3 protein. The sample contains about a million distinct CDR3 sequences, about 48% of which appear only once. Findings and limits, study-wide: Relative to aged donors, long-lived donors carried more naive CD4+ cells and displayed higher diversity.

Sequences were obtained from blood. This TCR derives from a man younger than 45 in good health. This chain joins TRBV28 and TRBJ1-2; weak D call: TRBD1 (6 bases). The CDR3 sequence is CASRDSLNGYTF. The CDR3 bases are TGTGCCAGCAGGGACAGCCTGAATGGCTACACCTTC.